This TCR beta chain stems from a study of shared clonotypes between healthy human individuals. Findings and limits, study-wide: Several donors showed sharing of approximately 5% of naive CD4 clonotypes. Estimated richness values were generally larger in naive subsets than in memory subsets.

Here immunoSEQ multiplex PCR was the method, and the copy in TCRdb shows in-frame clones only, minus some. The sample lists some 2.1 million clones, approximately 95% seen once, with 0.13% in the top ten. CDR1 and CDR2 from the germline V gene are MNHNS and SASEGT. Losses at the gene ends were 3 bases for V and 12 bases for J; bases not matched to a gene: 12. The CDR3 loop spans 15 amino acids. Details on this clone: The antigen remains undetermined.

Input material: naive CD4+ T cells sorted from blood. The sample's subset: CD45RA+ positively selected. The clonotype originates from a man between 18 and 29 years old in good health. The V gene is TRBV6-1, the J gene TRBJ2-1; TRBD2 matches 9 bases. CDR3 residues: CASSEVVAGVVGQFF. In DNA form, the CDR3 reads TGTGCCAGCAGTGAGGTGGTAGCGGGAGTTGTCGGGCAGTTCTTC.